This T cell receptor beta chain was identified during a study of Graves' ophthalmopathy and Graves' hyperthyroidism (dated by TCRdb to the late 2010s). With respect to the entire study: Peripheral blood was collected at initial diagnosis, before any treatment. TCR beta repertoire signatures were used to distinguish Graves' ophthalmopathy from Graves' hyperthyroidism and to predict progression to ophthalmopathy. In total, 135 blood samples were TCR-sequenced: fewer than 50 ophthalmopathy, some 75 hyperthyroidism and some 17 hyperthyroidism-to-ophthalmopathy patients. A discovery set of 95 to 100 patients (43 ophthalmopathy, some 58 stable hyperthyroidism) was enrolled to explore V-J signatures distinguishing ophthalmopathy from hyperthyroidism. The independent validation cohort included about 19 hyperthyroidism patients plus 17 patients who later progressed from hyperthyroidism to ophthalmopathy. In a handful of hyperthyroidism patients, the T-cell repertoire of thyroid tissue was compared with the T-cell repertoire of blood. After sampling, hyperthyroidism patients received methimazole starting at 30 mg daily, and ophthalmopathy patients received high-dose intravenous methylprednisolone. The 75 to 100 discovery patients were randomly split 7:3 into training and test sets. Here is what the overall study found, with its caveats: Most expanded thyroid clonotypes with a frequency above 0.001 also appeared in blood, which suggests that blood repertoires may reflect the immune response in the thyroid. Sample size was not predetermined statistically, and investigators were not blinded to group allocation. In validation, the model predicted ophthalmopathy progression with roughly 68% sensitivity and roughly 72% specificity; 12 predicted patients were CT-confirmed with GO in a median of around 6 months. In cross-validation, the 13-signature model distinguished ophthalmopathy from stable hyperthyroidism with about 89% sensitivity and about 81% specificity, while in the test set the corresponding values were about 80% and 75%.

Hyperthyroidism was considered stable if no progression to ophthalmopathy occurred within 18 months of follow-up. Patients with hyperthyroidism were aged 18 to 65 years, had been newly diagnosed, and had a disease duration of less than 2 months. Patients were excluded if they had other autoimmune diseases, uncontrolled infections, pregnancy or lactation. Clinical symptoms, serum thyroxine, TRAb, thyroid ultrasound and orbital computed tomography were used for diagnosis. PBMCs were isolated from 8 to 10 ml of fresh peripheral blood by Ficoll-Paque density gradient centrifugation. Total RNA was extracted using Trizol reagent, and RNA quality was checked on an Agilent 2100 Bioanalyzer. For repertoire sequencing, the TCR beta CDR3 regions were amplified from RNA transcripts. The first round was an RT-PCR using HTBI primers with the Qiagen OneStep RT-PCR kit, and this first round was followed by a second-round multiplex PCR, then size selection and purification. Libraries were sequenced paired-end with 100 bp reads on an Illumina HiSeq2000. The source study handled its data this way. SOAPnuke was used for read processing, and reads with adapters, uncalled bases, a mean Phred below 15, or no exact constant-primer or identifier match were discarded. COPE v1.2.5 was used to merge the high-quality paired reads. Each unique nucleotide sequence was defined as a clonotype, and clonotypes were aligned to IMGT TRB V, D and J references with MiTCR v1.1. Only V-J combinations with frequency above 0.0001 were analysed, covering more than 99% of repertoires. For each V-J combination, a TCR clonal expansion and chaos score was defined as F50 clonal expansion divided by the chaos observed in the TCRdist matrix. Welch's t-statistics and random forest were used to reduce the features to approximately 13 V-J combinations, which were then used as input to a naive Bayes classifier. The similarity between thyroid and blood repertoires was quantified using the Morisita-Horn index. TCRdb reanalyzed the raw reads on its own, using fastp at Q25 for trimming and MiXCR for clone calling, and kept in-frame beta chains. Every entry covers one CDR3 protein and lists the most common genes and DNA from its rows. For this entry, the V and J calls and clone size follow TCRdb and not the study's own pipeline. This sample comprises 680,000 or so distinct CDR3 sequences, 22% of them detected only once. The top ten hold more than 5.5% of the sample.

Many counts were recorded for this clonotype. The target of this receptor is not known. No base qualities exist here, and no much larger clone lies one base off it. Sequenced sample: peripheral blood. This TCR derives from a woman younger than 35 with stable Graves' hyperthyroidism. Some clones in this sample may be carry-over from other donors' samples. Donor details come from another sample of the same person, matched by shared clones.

The DNA is TGTGCCATCAGTGAGTCGAGCAGCAAGCAGTACTTC. This gives the protein CAISESSSKQYF. Recombination joined TRBV10-3 with TRBJ2-7, with the D gene too uncertain to name. Reading from cysteine to phenylalanine, the CDR3 counts 12 amino acids. This entry keeps only the CDR3 DNA: 36 bases, framed from base 1. The germline V gene provides CDR1 ENHRY and CDR2 SYGVKD. V sheds 0 bases and J sheds 8 bases, leaving 8 bases between their ends.